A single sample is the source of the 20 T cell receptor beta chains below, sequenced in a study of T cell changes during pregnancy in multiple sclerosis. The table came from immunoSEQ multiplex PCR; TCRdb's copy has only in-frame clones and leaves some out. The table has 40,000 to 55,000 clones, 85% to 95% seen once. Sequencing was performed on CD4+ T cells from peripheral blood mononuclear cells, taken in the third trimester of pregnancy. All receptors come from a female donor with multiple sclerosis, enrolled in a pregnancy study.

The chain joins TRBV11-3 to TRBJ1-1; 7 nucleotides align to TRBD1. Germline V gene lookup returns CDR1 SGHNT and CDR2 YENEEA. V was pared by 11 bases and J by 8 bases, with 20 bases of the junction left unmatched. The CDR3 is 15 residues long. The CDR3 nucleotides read TGTGCCGGGTTGTGGGTGGGACAGCCCGGACGGGAAGCTTTCTTT. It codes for CAGLWVGQPGREAFF.

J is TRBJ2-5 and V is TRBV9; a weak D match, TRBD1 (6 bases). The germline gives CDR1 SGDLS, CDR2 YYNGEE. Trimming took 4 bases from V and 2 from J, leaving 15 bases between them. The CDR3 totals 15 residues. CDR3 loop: CASSTGQGPQETQYF. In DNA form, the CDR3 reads TGTGCCAGCAGCACGGGACAAGGACCTCAAGAGACCCAGTACTTC.

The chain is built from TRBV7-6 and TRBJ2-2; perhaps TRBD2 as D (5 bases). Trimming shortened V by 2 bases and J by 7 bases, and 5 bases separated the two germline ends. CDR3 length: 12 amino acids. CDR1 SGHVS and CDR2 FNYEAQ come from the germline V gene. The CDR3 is CASSLRDGELFF. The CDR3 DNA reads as TGTGCCAGCAGCTTACGGGACGGGGAGCTGTTTTTT.

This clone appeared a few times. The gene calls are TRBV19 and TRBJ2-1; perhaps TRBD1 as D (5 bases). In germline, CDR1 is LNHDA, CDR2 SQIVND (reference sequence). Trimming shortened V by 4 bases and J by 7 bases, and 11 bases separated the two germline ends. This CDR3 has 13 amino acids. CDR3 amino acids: CASSNERGNEQFF. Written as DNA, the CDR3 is TGTGCCAGTAGTAATGAAAGGGGAAATGAGCAGTTCTTC. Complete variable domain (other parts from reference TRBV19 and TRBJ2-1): DGGITQSPKYLFRKEGQNVTLSCEQNLNHDAMYWYRQDPGQGLRLIYYSQIVNDFQKGDIAEGYSVSREKKESFPLTVTSAQKNPTAFYLCASSNERGNEQFFGPGTRLTVL.

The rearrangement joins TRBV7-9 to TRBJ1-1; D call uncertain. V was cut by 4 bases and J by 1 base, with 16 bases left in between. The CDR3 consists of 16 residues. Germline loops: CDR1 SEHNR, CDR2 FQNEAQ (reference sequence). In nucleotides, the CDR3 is TGTGCCAGCAGCTCACTTAGGGCGGGGAGGAACACTGAAGCTTTCTTT. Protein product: CASSSLRAGRNTEAFF.

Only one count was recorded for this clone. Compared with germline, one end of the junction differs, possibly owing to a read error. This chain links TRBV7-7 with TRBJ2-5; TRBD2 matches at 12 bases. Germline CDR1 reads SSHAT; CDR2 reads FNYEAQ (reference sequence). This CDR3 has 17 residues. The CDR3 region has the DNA TGTGCTAGCAGCTACCTACTAGCGGGAGGACCATCGGAGACCCAGTACTTC. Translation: CASSYLLAGGPSETQYF.

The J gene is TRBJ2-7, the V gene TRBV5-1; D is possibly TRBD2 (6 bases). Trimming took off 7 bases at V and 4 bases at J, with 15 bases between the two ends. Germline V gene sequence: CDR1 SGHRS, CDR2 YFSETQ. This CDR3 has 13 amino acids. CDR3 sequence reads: CASRISGNYEQYF. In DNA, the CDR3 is TGCGCCAGCCGGATTAGCGGAAATTACGAGCAGTACTTC.

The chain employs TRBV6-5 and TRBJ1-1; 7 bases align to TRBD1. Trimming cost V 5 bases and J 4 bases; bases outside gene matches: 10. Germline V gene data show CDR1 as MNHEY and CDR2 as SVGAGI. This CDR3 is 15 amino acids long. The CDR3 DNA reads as TGTGCCAGCAGTGTACAGGGGCGCGCCGGCACTGAAGCTTTCTTT. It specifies CASSVQGRAGTEAFF.

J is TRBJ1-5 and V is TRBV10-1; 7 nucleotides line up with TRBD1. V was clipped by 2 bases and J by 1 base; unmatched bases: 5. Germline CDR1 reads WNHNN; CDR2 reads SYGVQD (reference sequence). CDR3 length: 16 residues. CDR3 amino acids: CASSEPKGQSNQPQHF. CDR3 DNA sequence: TGCGCCAGCAGTGAGCCTAAGGGACAGAGCAATCAGCCCCAGCATTTT.

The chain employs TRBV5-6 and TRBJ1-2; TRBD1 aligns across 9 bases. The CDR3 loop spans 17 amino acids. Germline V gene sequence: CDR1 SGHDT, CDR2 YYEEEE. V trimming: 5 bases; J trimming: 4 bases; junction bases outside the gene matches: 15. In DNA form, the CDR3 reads TGTGCCAGCAGACCTCCGGGACAGGGAAGACGGGGCTATGGCTACACCTTC. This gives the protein CASRPPGQGRRGYGYTF.

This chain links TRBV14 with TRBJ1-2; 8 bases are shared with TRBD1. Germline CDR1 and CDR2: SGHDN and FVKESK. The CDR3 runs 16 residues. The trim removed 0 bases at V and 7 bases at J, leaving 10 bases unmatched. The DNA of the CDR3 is TGTGCCAGCAGCCAAGATCATCCCGGACAGGGTTCTGGCTACACCTTC. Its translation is CASSQDHPGQGSGYTF.

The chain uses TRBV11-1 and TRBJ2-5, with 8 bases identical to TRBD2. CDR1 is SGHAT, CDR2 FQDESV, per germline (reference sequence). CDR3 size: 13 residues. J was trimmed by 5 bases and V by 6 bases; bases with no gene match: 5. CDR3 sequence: CASRRTGGETQYF. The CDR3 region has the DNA TGTGCCAGCAGACGAACGGGGGGGGAGACCCAGTACTTC.

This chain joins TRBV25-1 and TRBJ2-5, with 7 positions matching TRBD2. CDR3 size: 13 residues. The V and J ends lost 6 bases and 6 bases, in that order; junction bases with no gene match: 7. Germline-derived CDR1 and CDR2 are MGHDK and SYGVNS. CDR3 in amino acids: CASRAGAGKTQYF. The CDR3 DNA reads TGTGCCAGCAGGGCGGGAGCAGGAAAGACCCAGTACTTC.

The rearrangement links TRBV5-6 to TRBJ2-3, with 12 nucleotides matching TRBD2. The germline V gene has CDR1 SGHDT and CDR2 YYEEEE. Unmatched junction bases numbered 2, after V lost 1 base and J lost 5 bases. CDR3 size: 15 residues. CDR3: CASSLRTSGIDTQYF. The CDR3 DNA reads TGTGCCAGCAGCTTGCGGACTAGCGGGATAGATACGCAGTATTTT.

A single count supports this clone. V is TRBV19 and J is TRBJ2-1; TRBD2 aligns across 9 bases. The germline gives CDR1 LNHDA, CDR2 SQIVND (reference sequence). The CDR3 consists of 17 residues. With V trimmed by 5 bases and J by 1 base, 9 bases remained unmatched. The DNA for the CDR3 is TGTGCCAGTAGTCCCATAGCGGGAGCAGTTTCCTACAATGAGCAGTTCTTC. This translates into CASSPIAGAVSYNEQFF.

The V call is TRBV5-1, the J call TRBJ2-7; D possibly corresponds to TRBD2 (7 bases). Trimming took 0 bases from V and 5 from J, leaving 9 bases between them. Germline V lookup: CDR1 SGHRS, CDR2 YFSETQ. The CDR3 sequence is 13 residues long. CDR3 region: CASSLVRGHEQYF. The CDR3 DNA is TGCGCCAGCAGCTTGGTGCGGGGGCACGAGCAGTACTTC.

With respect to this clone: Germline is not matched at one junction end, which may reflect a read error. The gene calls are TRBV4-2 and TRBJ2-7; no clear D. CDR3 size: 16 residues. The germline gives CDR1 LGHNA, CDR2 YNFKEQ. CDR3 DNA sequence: TGTGCCAGCAGACAAGACGATTCCACATCGACCTACGAGCAGTACTTC. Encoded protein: CASRQDDSTSTYEQYF.

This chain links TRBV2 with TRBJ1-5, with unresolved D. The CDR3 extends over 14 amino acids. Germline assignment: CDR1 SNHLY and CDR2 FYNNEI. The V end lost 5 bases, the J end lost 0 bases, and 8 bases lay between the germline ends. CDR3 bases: TGTGCCAGCAGTCGACTAGATAGCAATCAGCCCCAGCATTTT. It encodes CASSRLDSNQPQHF.

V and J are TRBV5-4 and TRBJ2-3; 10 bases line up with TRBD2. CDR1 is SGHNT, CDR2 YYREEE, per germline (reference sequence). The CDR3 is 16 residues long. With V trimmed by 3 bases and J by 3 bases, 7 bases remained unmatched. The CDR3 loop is CASSSVLGLATDTQYF. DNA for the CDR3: TGTGCCAGCAGCTCAGTCTTGGGACTAGCGACAGATACGCAGTATTTT.

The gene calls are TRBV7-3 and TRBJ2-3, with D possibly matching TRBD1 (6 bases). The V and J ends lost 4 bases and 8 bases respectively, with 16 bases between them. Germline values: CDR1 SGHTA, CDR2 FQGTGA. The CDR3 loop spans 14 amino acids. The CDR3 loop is CASSSQPDSPTQYF. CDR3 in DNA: TGTGCCAGCAGCTCCCAACCGGACAGTCCTACGCAGTATTTT.